The following is a T cell receptor beta chain sequence with its context. Its antigen remains unidentified. These data are taken from a study of cytomegalovirus exposure and HLA in healthy donors. General study results and limits: Sequencing probably produced one cluster of sequence variants that were highly shared. In an earlier analysis, most TCR beta V segments were productive about 87% or about 30% of the time. Researchers reported that a few CMV-associated chains were confirmed in vitro as CMV antigen-specific.

Vbeta (60) and Jbeta (13) primers were used in the PCR. Sequenced by immunoSEQ multiplex PCR; TCRdb stores in-frame clones only, minus some. Here the sample spans approximately 170,000 clones, roughly four fifths being singletons. Trimming shortened V by 5 bases and J by 3 bases, and 10 bases separated the two germline ends. The germline CDR1 and CDR2 sequences are SGHVS and FQNEAQ. There are 13 residues in the CDR3. This TCR was recovered from a man aged 40-49 years in good health and CMV-seronegative. Sequenced: PBMCs. The chain couples TRBV7-8 to TRBJ1-2; D remains ambiguous. CDR3 protein: CASSLNQDYGYTF. CDR3 coding DNA: TGTGCCAGCAGCCTGAACCAGGACTATGGCTACACCTTC.